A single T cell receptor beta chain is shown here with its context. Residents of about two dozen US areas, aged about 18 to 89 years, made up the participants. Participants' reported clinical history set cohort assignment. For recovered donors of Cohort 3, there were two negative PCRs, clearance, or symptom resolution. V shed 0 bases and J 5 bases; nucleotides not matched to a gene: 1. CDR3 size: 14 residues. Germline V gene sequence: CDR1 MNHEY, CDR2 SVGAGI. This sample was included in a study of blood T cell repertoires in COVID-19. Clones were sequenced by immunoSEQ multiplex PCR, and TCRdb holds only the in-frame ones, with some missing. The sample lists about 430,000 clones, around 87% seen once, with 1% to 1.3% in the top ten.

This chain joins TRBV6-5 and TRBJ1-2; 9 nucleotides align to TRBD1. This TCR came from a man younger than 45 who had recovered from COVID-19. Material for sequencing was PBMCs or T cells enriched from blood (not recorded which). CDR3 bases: TGTGCCAGCAGTTACTCGGGACAGGGATATGGCTACACCTTC. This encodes CASSYSGQGYGYTF.